This TCR beta chain was captured in a study of cytomegalovirus exposure and HLA in healthy donors. Study-wide context: Across roughly 400 genotyped donors, 81% landed in the Caucasian-associated ancestry cluster.

The PCR was carried out with 60 Vbeta primers and 13 Jbeta primers. Produced via immunoSEQ multiplex PCR; TCRdb's table is partial and in-frame only. The sample consists of fewer than 55,000 clones, 60% to 70% of them appearing once. To note about this clone: The antigen is unknown.

Study results and limitations: Three CMV-associated chains proved CMV antigen-specific in vitro. A later analysis by the authors found several of the most significant clusters apparently linked to common viral pathogens.

The sequenced sample consisted of PBMCs. The TCR originated in a man in his sixties in good health and CMV-seropositive.

The CDR3: CASSFDYSQETQYF. CDR3 nucleotide sequence: TGTGCCAGCAGCTTCGACTACTCTCAAGAGACCCAGTACTTC. V gene TRBV7-9 combines with J gene TRBJ2-5; D may be TRBD2 (5 bases). This CDR3 region has 14 residues. V lost 3 bases to trimming and J lost 2 bases, with 10 bases between them. The germline V gene encodes CDR1 SEHNR and CDR2 FQNEAQ (reference sequence).